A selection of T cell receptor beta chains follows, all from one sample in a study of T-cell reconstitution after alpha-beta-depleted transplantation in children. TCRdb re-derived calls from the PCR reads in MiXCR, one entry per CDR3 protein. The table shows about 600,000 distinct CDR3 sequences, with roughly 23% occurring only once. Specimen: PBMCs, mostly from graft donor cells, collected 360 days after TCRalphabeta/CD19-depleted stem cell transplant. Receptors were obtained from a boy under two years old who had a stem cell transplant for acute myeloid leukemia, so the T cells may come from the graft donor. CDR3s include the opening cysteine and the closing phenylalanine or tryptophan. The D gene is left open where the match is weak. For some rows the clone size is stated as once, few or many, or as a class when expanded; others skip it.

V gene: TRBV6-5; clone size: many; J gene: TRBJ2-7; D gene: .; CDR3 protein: CASSLKDTYEQYF; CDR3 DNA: TGTGCCAGCAGTTTGAAGGACACCTACGAGCAGTACTTC
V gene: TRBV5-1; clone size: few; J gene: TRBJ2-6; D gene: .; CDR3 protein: CASSLVNAGANVLTF; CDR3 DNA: TGCGCCAGCAGCTTGGTTAACGCTGGGGCCAACGTCCTGACTTTC
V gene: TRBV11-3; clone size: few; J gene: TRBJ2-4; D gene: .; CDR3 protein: CASSLVMGRGSTQGSIQYF; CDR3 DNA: TGTGCCAGCAGCTTAGTAATGGGGAGGGGGAGCACCCAAGGGAGCATTCAGTACTTC
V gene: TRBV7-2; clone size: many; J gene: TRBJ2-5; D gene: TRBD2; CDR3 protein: CASSLAGGIETQYF; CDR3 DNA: TGTGCCAGCAGCTTAGCGGGGGGGATAGAGACCCAGTACTTC
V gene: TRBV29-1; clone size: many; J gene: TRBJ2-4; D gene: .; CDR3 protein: CSVEAAPKNIQYF; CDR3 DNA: TGCAGCGTTGAAGCAGCGCCGAAAAACATTCAGTACTTC
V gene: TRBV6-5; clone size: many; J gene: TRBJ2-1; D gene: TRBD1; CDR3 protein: CASSYTIGGHEQFF; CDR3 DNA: TGTGCCAGCAGTTACACGATAGGGGGCCATGAGCAGTTCTTC
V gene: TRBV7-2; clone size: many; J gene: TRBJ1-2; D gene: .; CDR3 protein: CASSGTGVYGYTF; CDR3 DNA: TGTGCCAGCAGCGGGACTGGAGTCTATGGCTACACCTTC
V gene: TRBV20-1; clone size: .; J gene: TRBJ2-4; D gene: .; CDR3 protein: CSAEERGRGKENIQYF; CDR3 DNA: TGCAGTGCCGAAGAGCGGGGCAGGGGGAAGGAAAACATTCAGTACTTC
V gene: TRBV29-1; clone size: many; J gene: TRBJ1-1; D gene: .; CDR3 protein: CSVEGPGGGF; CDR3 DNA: TGCAGCGTTGAAGGCCCGGGGGGTGGCTTT
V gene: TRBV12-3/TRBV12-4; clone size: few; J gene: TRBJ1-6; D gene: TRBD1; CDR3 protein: CASSPDRGEYSPLHF; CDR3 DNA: TGTGCCAGCAGTCCCGACAGGGGTGAATATTCACCCCTCCACTTT
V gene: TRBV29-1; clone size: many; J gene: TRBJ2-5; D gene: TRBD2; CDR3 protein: CSSTTLAGGSQETQYF; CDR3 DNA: TGCAGCAGCACCACCCTAGCGGGGGGTTCCCAAGAGACCCAGTACTTC
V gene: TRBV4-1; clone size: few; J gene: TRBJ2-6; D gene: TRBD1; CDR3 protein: CASSPRTGHTLFPSGANVLTF; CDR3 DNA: TGCGCCAGCAGCCCCCGGACAGGGCATACCTTATTCCCTTCTGGGGCCAACGTCCTGACTTTC